Presented here are 10 T cell receptor beta chains from one specimen sequenced in a study of CD8 T cells in ankylosing spondylitis. TCRdb itself ran the 5' RACE reads through MiXCR, one entry per CDR3 protein. In the table there are 250,000 to 400,000 distinct CDR3 sequences, around a tenth of which are singletons. Sequencing was carried out using blood, either unsorted or a sorted T cell fraction (not recorded which). These receptors were taken from a female donor with ankylosing spondylitis or in good health (not recorded which).

This clonotype has a handful of counts. The rearrangement uses TRBV27 and TRBJ2-5; 7 bases line up with TRBD1. J lost 5 bases, V lost 5 bases, and 11 bases had no gene match. The CDR3 runs 15 residues. CDR1 and CDR2 (germline): MNHEY, SMNVEV (reference sequence). The CDR3 DNA reads as TGTGCCAGCAGTCACGGGACAGTCCAAGGGGAGACCCAGTACTTC. As protein: CASSHGTVQGETQYF.

This clonotype turned up a few times. The chain has TRBV7-9 and TRBJ1-3; a possible D gene is TRBD1 (6 bases). The CDR3 loop spans 14 amino acids. Trimming removed 3 bases from V and 4 bases from J, with 10 bases in between. Looked up from germline, CDR1 is SEHNR and CDR2 is FQNEAQ (reference sequence). The CDR3 DNA sequence: TGTGCCAGCAGCTTCGGGGACATGGGAAACACCATATATTTT. This translates into CASSFGDMGNTIYF. Variable domain in full (rest from reference TRBV7-9 and TRBJ1-3): DTGVSQNPRHKITKRGQNVTFRCDPISEHNRLYWYRQTLGQGPEFLTYFQNEAQLEKSRLLSDRFSAERPKGSFSTLEIQRTEQGDSAMYLCASSFGDMGNTIYFGEGSWLTVV.

Many counts were recorded for this clonotype. V and J are TRBV20-1 and TRBJ2-1; D is unresolved. The CDR3 spans 12 residues. Germline V gene sequence: CDR1 DFQATT, CDR2 SNEGSKA (reference sequence). Trimming removed 3 bases at V and 5 bases at J, with 8 bases between. The CDR3 region is CSASGPNNEQFF. CDR3 DNA: TGCAGTGCTAGTGGTCCGAACAATGAGCAGTTCTTC.

This clonotype occurred many times. The chain couples TRBV6-5 to TRBJ2-3; maybe TRBD2 (5 bases). Germline loops: CDR1 MNHEY, CDR2 SVGAGI. This CDR3 is built from 14 residues. V lost 0 bases to trimming and J lost 2 bases, with 6 bases between them. For the CDR3, the DNA is TGTGCCAGCAGTTACTCAGCGGCCACAGATACGCAGTATTTT. This encodes CASSYSAATDTQYF.

This clonotype was detected many times. This chain uses TRBV20-1 with TRBJ2-1; D may be TRBD2 (5 bases). With 6 bases removed from V and 0 bases from J, the gap between germline ends came to 15 bases. The CDR3 contains 15 residues. The germline gives CDR1 DFQATT, CDR2 SNEGSKA (reference sequence). The CDR3 is CSAPTGISSYNEQFF. The CDR3 DNA follows: TGCAGTGCCCCGACCGGGATCTCCTCCTACAATGAGCAGTTCTTC.

The table lists this clonotype with a few counts. V gene TRBV27 combines with J gene TRBJ2-6, with D possibly called TRBD1 or TRBD2 (6 bases each). V was shortened by 2 bases and J by 0 bases, with 17 bases between the two germline ends. Looked up from germline, CDR1 is MNHEY and CDR2 is SMNVEV (reference sequence). This CDR3 spans 19 amino acids. The CDR3 bases are TGTGCCAGCAGTTTAAAGGGGGGACGCCGTAGCTCTGGGGCCAACGTCCTGACTTTC. Translating gives CASSLKGGRRSSGANVLTF.

This clonotype occurred many times. V is TRBV5-1 and J is TRBJ1-1; a weak D match, TRBD1 (6 bases). CDR3 size: 13 residues. Trimming took off 2 bases at V and 8 bases at J, with 13 bases between the two ends. In germline, CDR1 is SGHRS, CDR2 YFSETQ. CDR3 coding DNA: TGCGCCAGCAGCTTTCAGGGGTTGTTGGAAGCTTTCTTT. It translates to CASSFQGLLEAFF.

Notes on this clonotype: A read error may explain this, as a much larger clone is one base away. The chain recombines TRBV20-1 with TRBJ2-3; D is ambiguous. The CDR3 covers 11 residues. CDR1 is DFQATT and CDR2 is SNEGSKA in the germline V gene (reference sequence). The CDR3 region has the DNA TGCAGTGCTTCCTTAATTGATACGCAGGATTTT. It translates to CSASLIDTQDF.

The sample holds many counts of this clonotype. The V gene is TRBV11-1, the J gene TRBJ2-7; 10 bases align to TRBD1. The germline CDR1 and CDR2 sequences are SGHAT and FQDESV (reference sequence). Unmatched junction bases numbered 8, after V lost 4 bases and J lost 5 bases. The length of the CDR3 is 15 residues. This CDR3 reads CASSSRQGATNEQYF. The CDR3 DNA sequence: TGTGCCAGCAGCTCCCGACAGGGGGCAACGAACGAGCAGTACTTC.

This chain joins TRBV9 and TRBJ2-1; D tentatively fits TRBD1 or TRBD2 (5 bases each). This CDR3 has 14 residues. Germline lookup yields CDR1 SGDLS and CDR2 YYNGEE. Trimming stripped 2 bases from V and 4 bases from J, with 10 bases between. In DNA, the CDR3 is TGTGCCAGCAGCGTCGAGGGGACGTACAATGAGCAGTTCTTC. Its protein product is CASSVEGTYNEQFF.